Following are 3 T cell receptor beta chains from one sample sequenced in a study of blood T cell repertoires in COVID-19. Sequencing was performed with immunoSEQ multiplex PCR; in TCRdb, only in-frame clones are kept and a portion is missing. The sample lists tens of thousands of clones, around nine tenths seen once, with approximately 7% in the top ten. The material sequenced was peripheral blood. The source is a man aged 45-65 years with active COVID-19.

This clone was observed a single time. This CDR3 is CASSLGRGDTQYF. The CDR3 DNA reads TGTGCCAGCAGCTTAGGGCGAGGGGATACGCAGTATTTT. The gene calls are TRBV7-3 and TRBJ2-3; D is perhaps TRBD2 (5 bases). Per the germline V gene, CDR1 is SGHTA and CDR2 is FQGTGA. The CDR3 has 13 amino acids. The V end was cut by 2 bases, the J end by 6 bases, with 9 bases between.

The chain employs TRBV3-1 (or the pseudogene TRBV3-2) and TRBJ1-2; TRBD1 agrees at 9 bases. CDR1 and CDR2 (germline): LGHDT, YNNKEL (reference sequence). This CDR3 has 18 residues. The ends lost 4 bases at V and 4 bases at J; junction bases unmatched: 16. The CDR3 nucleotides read TGTGCCAGCAGCCGTTTGCCGGGACAGGGACCCTTGGGCTATGGCTACACCTTC. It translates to CASSRLPGQGPLGYGYTF.

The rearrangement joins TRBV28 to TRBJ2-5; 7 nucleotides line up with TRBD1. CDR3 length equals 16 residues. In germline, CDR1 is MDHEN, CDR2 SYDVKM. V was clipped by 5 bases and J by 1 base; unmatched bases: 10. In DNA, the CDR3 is TGTGCCAGCAGTCCCCGACAGGGCGTCAGCCAAGAGACCCAGTACTTC. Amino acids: CASSPRQGVSQETQYF.